This T cell receptor beta chain is drawn from a study of T cell repertoires in cytomegalovirus infection. Study-wide background: CMV infection together with matching HLA type was indicated by public TCR beta signatures. General study results and limits: Cumulative public TCR beta family frequency identified CMV carriers with the relevant HLA. The ex vivo response was dominated by HLA-C-restricted CMV-specific TCR beta clonotypes.

CDR1 MNHEY and CDR2 SVGAGI come from the germline V gene. The CDR3 runs 15 residues. V gave up 4 bases and J gave up 5 bases, with 14 bases separating them. MiXCR, applied by TCRdb to the reads, yields one record per CDR3 protein. The profile covers about half a million distinct CDR3 sequences, with 33% appearing a single time and 17% taken by the ten largest. On this clonotype: Its antigen is not known.

The source is a human donor in good health (CMV status not recorded). Some clones in this sample may be carry-over from other donors' samples. The sequences come from cultured PBMCs, collected from culture after CMV antigen stimulation. The chain combines TRBV6-5 with TRBJ2-2; D perhaps matches TRBD1 (6 bases). The CDR3 nucleotides read TGTGCCAGCAGTTGGGGGCTAACGAGGACCGGGGAGCTGTTTTTT. Amino acid sequence: CASSWGLTRTGELFF.